Listed below are T cell receptor beta chains from one sample, sequenced in a study of T cell repertoires in cytomegalovirus infection. TCRdb reprocessed the reads via MiXCR and lists one record per CDR3 protein. In the table there are 450,000 to 650,000 distinct CDR3 sequences, approximately 40% of which are singletons. These receptors' targets are unknown. Sequencing was performed on cultured PBMCs, taken from culture after CMV antigen stimulation. The receptors stem from a human donor in good health (CMV status not recorded). Some clones in this sample may be carry-over from other donors' samples. The CDR3 runs from the conserved cysteine through the conserved F or W. A D gene is named only where the DNA matches it firmly.

>TRBJ1-1|TRBV11-2|-
CASERNTEAFF
>TRBJ2-1|TRBV9|-
CASSRPGLSINEQFF
>TRBJ1-5|TRBV6-1|TRBD1
CASILRGASNQPQHF
>TRBJ2-4|TRBV5-6|-
CASSLRVSVAKNIQYF
>TRBJ2-7|TRBV5-4|TRBD1
CASSPTGTAKGGEQYF
>TRBJ2-4|TRBV7-2|-
CASSSYRESIQYF
>TRBJ1-1|TRBV2|-
CASTPYEGLKAFF
>TRBJ1-3|TRBV28|-
CASTSRRDTIYF
>TRBJ2-1|TRBV27|TRBD2
CASRSSGEQFF
>TRBJ2-3|TRBV14|-
CASSQLGFTDTQYF
>TRBJ2-7|TRBV6-6|-
CASSSRGGDRAYEQYF
>TRBJ2-1|TRBV19|-
CASRTRVNEQFF
>TRBJ1-1|TRBV2|-
CASRERGGLNTEAFF
>TRBJ2-7|TRBV7-8|-
CASSFSTAYYEQYF
>TRBJ2-3|TRBV6-2/TRBV6-3|-
CASSDGGTQYF
>TRBJ1-3|TRBV6-6|-
CASTLPVFMGNTIYF
>TRBJ2-2|TRBV4-2|-
CASSPEGANTGELFF
>TRBJ2-7|TRBV5-4|-
CASSLKGKDEQYF
>TRBJ2-6|TRBV29-1|-
CSVEESLGEGKVSGANVLTF
>TRBJ2-7|TRBV6-2/TRBV6-3|TRBD2
CASSYSQGGVYEQYF
>TRBJ1-1|TRBV19|-
CASSMGELNTEAFF
>TRBJ1-5|TRBV6-6|-
CASTPGHYSNQPQHF
>TRBJ1-5|TRBV7-2|-
CASSDTGVNQPQHF
>TRBJ1-3|TRBV7-9|-
CASSPGEDSGNTIYF
>TRBJ2-3|TRBV15|-
CATSSSGQSTDTQYF
>TRBJ2-5|TRBV7-2|-
CASSRNAFQETQYF